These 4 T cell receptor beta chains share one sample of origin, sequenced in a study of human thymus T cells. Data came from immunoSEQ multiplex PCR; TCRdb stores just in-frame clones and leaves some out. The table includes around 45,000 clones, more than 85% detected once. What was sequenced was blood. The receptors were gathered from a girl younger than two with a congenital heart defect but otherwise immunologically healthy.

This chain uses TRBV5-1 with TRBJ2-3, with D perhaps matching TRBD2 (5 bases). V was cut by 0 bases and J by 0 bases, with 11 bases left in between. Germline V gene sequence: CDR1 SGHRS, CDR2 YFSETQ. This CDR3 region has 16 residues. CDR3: CASSLDGLASTDTQYF. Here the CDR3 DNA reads TGCGCCAGCAGCTTGGATGGACTGGCTAGCACAGATACGCAGTATTTT.

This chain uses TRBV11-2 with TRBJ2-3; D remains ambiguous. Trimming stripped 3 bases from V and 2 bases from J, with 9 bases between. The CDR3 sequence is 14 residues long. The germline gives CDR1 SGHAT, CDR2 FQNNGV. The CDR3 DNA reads TGTGCCAGCAGCTTCGGCCGCCTCACAGATACGCAGTATTTT. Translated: CASSFGRLTDTQYF.

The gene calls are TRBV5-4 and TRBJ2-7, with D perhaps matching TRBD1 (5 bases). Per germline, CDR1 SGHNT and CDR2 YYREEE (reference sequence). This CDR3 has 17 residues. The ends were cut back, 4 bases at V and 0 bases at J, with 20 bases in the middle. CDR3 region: CASSRETVPSYSYEQYF. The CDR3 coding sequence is TGTGCCAGCAGCCGTGAGACAGTCCCATCCTACTCCTACGAGCAGTACTTC.

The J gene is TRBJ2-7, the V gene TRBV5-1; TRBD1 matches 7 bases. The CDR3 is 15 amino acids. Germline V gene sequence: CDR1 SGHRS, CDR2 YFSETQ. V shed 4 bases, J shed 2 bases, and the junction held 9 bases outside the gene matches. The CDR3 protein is CASSPDGDSPYEQYF. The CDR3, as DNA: TGCGCCAGCAGCCCGGACGGGGACAGCCCCTACGAGCAGTACTTC.